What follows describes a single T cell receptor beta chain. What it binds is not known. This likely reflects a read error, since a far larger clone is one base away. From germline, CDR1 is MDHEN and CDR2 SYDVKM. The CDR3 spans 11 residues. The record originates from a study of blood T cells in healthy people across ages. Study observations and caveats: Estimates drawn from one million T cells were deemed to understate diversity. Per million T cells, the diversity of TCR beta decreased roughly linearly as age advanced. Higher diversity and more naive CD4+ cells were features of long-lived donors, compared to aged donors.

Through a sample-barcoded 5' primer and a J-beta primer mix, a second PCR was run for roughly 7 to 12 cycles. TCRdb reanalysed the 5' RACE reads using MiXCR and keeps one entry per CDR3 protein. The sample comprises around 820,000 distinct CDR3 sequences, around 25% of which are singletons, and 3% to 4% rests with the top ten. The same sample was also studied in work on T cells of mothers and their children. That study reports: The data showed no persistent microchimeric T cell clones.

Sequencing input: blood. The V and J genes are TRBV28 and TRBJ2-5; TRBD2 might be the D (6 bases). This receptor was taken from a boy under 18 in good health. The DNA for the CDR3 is TGTGCCGGCAGTTTTTCGGGGGAGCAGTACTTC. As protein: CAGSFSGEQYF.